The T cell receptor (beta chain) under discussion was sequenced for a study of early T cells in non-severe SARS-CoV-2 infection. Study-level results: Anti-spike CD8 responses were favored by VDJdb matching, which missed private and CD4 specificities.

This clonotype was observed at least ten times. Its target is not known. With 0 bases removed from V and 7 bases from J, the gap between germline ends came to 9 bases. CDR1 and CDR2 from the germline V gene are MNHEY and SVGEGT. This CDR3 is built from 13 residues. The TCR library protocol was used to attach unique molecular identifiers. These identifiers were attached to individual cDNA molecules. TCRdb reanalysed the 5' RACE reads using MiXCR and keeps one entry per CDR3 protein. The table has about 50,000 distinct CDR3 sequences, roughly 5.4% seen once. The sample in question was whole blood, obtained at baseline. The sequence was collected from an adult who was a healthcare worker with PCR-confirmed SARS-CoV-2 infection or an uninfected control (not recorded which). This chain joins TRBV6-2 or TRBV6-3 and TRBJ2-5, with D hard to call. CDR3 protein: CASSYSRLSTQYF. CDR3 in DNA: TGTGCCAGCAGTTACTCACGGCTATCGACCCAGTACTTC.